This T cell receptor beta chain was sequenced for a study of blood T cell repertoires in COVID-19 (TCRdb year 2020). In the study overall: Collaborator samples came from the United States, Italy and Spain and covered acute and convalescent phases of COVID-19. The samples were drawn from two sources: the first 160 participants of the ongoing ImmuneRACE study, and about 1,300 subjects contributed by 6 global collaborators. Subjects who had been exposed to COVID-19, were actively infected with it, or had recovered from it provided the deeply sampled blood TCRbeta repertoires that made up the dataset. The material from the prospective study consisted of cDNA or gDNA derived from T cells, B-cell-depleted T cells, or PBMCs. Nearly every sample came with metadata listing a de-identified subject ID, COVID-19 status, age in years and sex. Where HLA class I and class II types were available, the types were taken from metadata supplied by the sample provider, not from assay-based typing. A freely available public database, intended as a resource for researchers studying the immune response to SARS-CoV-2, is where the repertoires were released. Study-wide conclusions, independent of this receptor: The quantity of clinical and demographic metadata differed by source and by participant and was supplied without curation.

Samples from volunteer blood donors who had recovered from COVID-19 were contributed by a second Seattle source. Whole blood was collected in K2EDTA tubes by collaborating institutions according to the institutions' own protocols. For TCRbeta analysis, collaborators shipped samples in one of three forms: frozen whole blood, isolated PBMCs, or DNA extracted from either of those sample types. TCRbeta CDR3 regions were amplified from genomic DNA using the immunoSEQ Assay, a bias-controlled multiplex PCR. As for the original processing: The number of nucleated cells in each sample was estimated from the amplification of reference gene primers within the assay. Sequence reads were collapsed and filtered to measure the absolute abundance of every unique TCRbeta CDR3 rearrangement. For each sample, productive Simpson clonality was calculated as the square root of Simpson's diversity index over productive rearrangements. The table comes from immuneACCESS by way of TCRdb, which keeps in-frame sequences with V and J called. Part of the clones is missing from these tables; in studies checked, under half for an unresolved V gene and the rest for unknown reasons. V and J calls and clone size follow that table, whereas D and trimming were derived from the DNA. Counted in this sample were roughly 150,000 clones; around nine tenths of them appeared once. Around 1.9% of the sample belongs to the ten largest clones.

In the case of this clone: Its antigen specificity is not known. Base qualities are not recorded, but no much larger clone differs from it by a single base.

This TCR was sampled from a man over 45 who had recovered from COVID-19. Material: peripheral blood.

The CDR3 in this case is CAWSVLGAGYGYTF. The sequenced DNA: TGTGCCTGGAGTGTTTTAGGGGCAGGCTATGGCTACACCTTC. The chain joins TRBV30 to TRBJ1-2; possibly the D gene is TRBD1, per 5 matching bases. CDR1 and CDR2 were assigned from the germline V gene (reference sequence) as GTSNPN and SVGIG. V and J are truncated by 0 bases and 4 bases respectively, leaving an intervening sequence of 12 bases. The CDR3 runs 14 residues from the cysteine to the phenylalanine. Only the CDR3 DNA stays, 42 bases, in frame from base 1.